Listed below are T cell receptor beta chains from one sample, sequenced in a study of blood T cell repertoires in COVID-19. Method: immunoSEQ multiplex PCR; TCRdb's copy keeps in-frame clones and lacks some. Of around 150,000 clones in the sample, about four fifths are singletons; the top ten hold less than 2.5%. Sequencing was done on a sample of peripheral blood. The receptors derive from a man between 65 and 85 years old with acute or convalescent COVID-19. Both conserved end residues are part of each CDR3. The D gene is left open where the match is weak. Clone size is stated in some rows and not others, as once, few, many or a class when expanded.

-	TRBV6-5	TRBJ1-4	TRBD1	TGTGCCATCTCCGGGACAGGGCTGGAAAAACTGTTTTTT	CAISGTGLEKLFF
-	TRBV6-5	TRBJ2-7	-	TGTGCCAGCATGGGCGACCAGCAGTACTTC	CASMGDQQYF
-	TRBV7-2	TRBJ2-3	TRBD2	TGTGCCAGCAGCTTACTAGCGGGGGGGCCAGATACGCAGTATTTT	CASSLLAGGPDTQYF
-	TRBV28	TRBJ1-4	-	TGTGCCACCCTGCGGGAGGGAGAAAAACTGTTTTTT	CATLREGEKLFF
-	TRBV19	TRBJ1-2	TRBD1	TGTGCCAGTAGGACAGGACAGGCCTCGTATGGCTACACCTTC	CASRTGQASYGYTF
once	TRBV2	TRBJ1-4	TRBD1	TGTGCCAGCACCCGGTTCGGGTGGGGGACAGATGAAAAACTGTTTTTT	CASTRFGWGTDEKLFF
-	TRBV27	TRBJ2-3	TRBD2	TGTGCCAGCGCCTCCCTAGCGGGAGGCACAGATACGCAGTATTTT	CASASLAGGTDTQYF
-	TRBV5-8	TRBJ2-5	TRBD1	TGTGCCAGCAGCTTATCGGGACAGTTCCAAGAGACCCAGTACTTC	CASSLSGQFQETQYF
-	TRBV12-5	TRBJ1-5	TRBD1	TGTGCTAGTGGTTTCTCCGGGACAGGGCGTTACCATAGCAATCAGCCCCAGCATTTT	CASGFSGTGRYHSNQPQHF
-	TRBV6-1	TRBJ1-1	-	TGTGCCAGCAGCCCTATGGGGCACACTGAAGCTTTCTTT	CASSPMGHTEAFF
-	TRBV7-6	TRBJ2-1	-	TGTGCCAGCAGCTTGAGGGGGACAAGCTCCTACAATGAGCAGTTCTTC	CASSLRGTSSYNEQFF
-	TRBV5-1	TRBJ2-1	TRBD2	TGCGCCAGCAGCTTGACGACTAGCGTTGACAATGAGCAGTTCTTC	CASSLTTSVDNEQFF
-	TRBV9	TRBJ1-2	-	TGTGCCAGCAGTGGACCCGGGAGGGACTATGGCTACACCTTC	CASSGPGRDYGYTF
once	TRBV5-1	TRBJ2-1	TRBD1	TGCGCCAGCAGCGAAGGACAGGGCGCCTACAATGAGCAGTTCTTC	CASSEGQGAYNEQFF
-	TRBV15	TRBJ2-1	-	TGTGCCACCAGCAGAGGGGTAACCGGGAGTAGACACCGCACACTTCATTACAATGAGCAGTTCTTC	CATSRGVTGSRHRTLHYNEQFF
-	TRBV4-1	TRBJ1-2	-	TGCGCCAGCAGCCAGGCCGGGGGCTATGGCTACACCTTC	CASSQAGGYGYTF
few	TRBV6-5	TRBJ2-3	-	TGTGCCAGCAGTTACGATGGAGGCACAGATACGCAGTATTTT	CASSYDGGTDTQYF
once	TRBV19	TRBJ1-2	-	TGTGCCAGTAGCGGGGTAAACTATGGCTACACCTTC	CASSGVNYGYTF
-	TRBV19	TRBJ1-2	-	TGTGCCAGTAACCGGGGAGTCCCCCCTGGCTACACCTTC	CASNRGVPPGYTF
-	TRBV6-5	TRBJ1-3	TRBD1	TGTGCCAGCATACCCTTGACAGGGGCTGGAAACACCATATATTTT	CASIPLTGAGNTIYF
-	TRBV19	TRBJ1-6	-	TGTGCCAGTAGTACCCGCGGGGGAAGGGCCTATAATTCACCCCTCCACTTT	CASSTRGGRAYNSPLHF
-	TRBV5-1	TRBJ2-6	TRBD1	TGCGCCAGCAGCTCCACAGGGGGCACTGGGGCCAACGTCCTGACTTTC	CASSSTGGTGANVLTF
-	TRBV11-2	TRBJ2-3	-	TGTGCCAGCAGCCCCCCAGGCAGGAGGTCAGATACGCAGTATTTT	CASSPPGRRSDTQYF
-	TRBV15	TRBJ2-1	TRBD2	TGTGCCACCAGCACGGGACTAGCGGGAGCAAATGAGCAGTTCTTC	CATSTGLAGANEQFF
-	TRBV6-6	TRBJ2-1	-	TGTGCCAGCAGTTACACGACAGTGGAGCTAGTCAATGAGCAGTTCTTC	CASSYTTVELVNEQFF
few	TRBV6-5	TRBJ1-4	-	TGTGCCAGCACGAGAAGGCCGGAGGGGGAAAAACTGTTTTTT	CASTRRPEGEKLFF
-	TRBV11-2	TRBJ1-4	TRBD1	TGTGCCAGCAGCTTCGCCCACAGGGGGCTCGCAGCTAATGAAAAACTGTTTTTT	CASSFAHRGLAANEKLFF
-	TRBV7-2	TRBJ1-6	TRBD1	TGTGCCAGCAGGACAGGGGACCCTTTTAATTCACCCCTCCACTTT	CASRTGDPFNSPLHF
-	TRBV2	TRBJ1-2	-	TGTGCCAGCACCCAGGGGCACTATGGCTACACCTTC	CASTQGHYGYTF
-	TRBV5-1	TRBJ2-3	TRBD1	TGCGCCAGCAGGTTTGCGGGCCCAGGGGGTAGCACAGATACGCAGTATTTT	CASRFAGPGGSTDTQYF
-	TRBV6-5	TRBJ1-5	TRBD1	TGTGCCAGCAGCGCTGGGACAGAGGTCTCAGCCCAGCATTTT	CASSAGTEVSAQHF
-	TRBV4-1	TRBJ1-6	TRBD1	TGCGCCAGCAGACAAACAGGGGCAAGCTCCTATAATTCACCCCTCCACTTT	CASRQTGASSYNSPLHF
-	TRBV7-3	TRBJ2-1	TRBD2	TGTGCCAGCAGCTCACGGGGGGACTACTACAATGAGCAGTTCTTC	CASSSRGDYYNEQFF
-	TRBV19	TRBJ2-2	-	TGTGCCAGTAGTATAGAGGGGGGCACCGGGGAGCTGTTTTTT	CASSIEGGTGELFF
-	TRBV5-1	TRBJ1-1	-	TGCGCCAGCGGCCCCACAGGGAGGAACACTGAAGCTTTCTTT	CASGPTGRNTEAFF
-	TRBV21-1	TRBJ2-1	-	TGTGCCAGCAGCCGACGCCAGCGGGAGTCCCTCAATGAGCAGTTCTTC	CASSRRQRESLNEQFF
-	TRBV2	TRBJ2-5	-	TGTGCCAGCAAACGCGCCCTACTAGCTCCAAGGTACTTC	CASKRALLAPRYF
-	TRBV4-1	TRBJ2-7	TRBD1	TGCGCCAGCAGCCCCGCCGGGACAGGGGCCTACGAGCAGTACTTC	CASSPAGTGAYEQYF
-	TRBV5-1	TRBJ1-5	-	TGCGCCAGCAGCCTCCAAGGACAGCCTGATCAGCCCCAGCATTTT	CASSLQGQPDQPQHF
-	TRBV7-9	TRBJ1-5	-	TGTGCCAGCAGCTTAGCCGCAGATCAGCCCCAGCATTTT	CASSLAADQPQHF
-	TRBV24-1	TRBJ2-1	TRBD1	TGTGCCACCAGTGAGGCCGGGACAGGGGTTGGCGATGAGCAGTTCTTC	CATSEAGTGVGDEQFF
-	TRBV10-3	TRBJ2-7	TRBD1	TGTGCCACCGCCCGGGACAGTTCCTACGAGCAGTACTTC	CATARDSSYEQYF
-	TRBV19	TRBJ1-5	-	TGTGCCAGTAGTATAGATAGGTCAGCGTCCCAGCATTTT	CASSIDRSASQHF
-	TRBV9	TRBJ1-1	-	TGTACCAGCAGTCCTTTCAACACAGGGTCTGAAGCTTTCTTT	CTSSPFNTGSEAFF
-	TRBV5-1	TRBJ1-1	-	TGCGCCAGCAGCGCGCAGGGACTGGGGACTGAAGCTTTCTTT	CASSAQGLGTEAFF
-	TRBV7-7	TRBJ2-3	TRBD2	TGTGCTAGCAGCCCGGGGCGGGAGGGCACAGATACGCAGTATTTT	CASSPGREGTDTQYF
-	TRBV14	TRBJ2-3	-	TGTGCCAGCAGCGCTTCGGGGGATACGCAGTATTTT	CASSASGDTQYF
-	TRBV5-1	TRBJ1-3	-	TGCGCCAGCAGCTTGAGTGGACACAACTCTGGAAACACCATATATTTT	CASSLSGHNSGNTIYF
-	TRBV5-1	TRBJ1-2	-	TGCGCCAGCAGCTTGGAGAGAGGAGACTATGGCTACACCTTC	CASSLERGDYGYTF
-	TRBV4-1	TRBJ2-3	TRBD2	TGCGCCAGCAGCCAAGGCCCAGCGGGAGTTCCAGATACGCAGTATTTT	CASSQGPAGVPDTQYF
-	TRBV5-1	TRBJ2-1	TRBD2	TGCGCCAGCAGCTTGGTCGCGGGGGGTACCTATGAGCAGTTCTTC	CASSLVAGGTYEQFF
-	TRBV7-2	TRBJ1-5	-	TGTGCCAGCAGCTTAGTGGGCAGCCTCAATAGCAATCAGCCCCAGCATTTT	CASSLVGSLNSNQPQHF
few	TRBV5-4	TRBJ2-7	TRBD1	TGTGCCAGCAGCCCCGGACAGGGAAGCGCCTACGAGCAGTACTTC	CASSPGQGSAYEQYF
-	TRBV4-2	TRBJ1-4	-	TGTGCCAGCAGCCTTAAACAGGGTTTGGCTAATGAAAAACTGTTTTTT	CASSLKQGLANEKLFF